The sequence of this T cell receptor (beta chain) was determined in a study of T cell responses to AZD1222 COVID-19 vaccine. Details on this clone: What it binds is unknown.

Broader study findings: Dominant at 160-218 and 743-854, vaccine-associated CD4 TCRs also spanned spike.

Assay used: immunoSEQ multiplex PCR; TCRdb lists only in-frame clones, some missing. The sample has fewer than 150,000 clones, just over 85% seen once; the top ten hold 7.6%. This CDR3 region has 15 residues. CDR1 and CDR2 (germline): MGHRA, YSYEKL. The ends lost 1 base at V and 10 bases at J; junction bases unmatched: 10. The chain couples TRBV4-1 to TRBJ2-1; 7 bases line up with TRBD2. Sample: peripheral blood, taken on day 0 of AZD1222 vaccination. The receptor comes from an adult in good health. The DNA of the CDR3 is TGCGCCAGCAGCCAAGTGGGGACTAAAACAATGGAGCAGTTCTTC. Its translation is CASSQVGTKTMEQFF.